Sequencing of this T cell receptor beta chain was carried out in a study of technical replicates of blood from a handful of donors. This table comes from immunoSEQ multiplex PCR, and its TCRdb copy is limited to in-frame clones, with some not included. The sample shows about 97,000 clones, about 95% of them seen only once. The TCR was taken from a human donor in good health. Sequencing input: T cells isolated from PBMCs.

The CDR3 reads CASSLPELGGSTYEQYF. The CDR3 nucleotides read TGTGCCAGCAGTTTACCGGAACTGGGCGGGAGTACCTACGAGCAGTACTTC. The V gene is TRBV28, the J gene TRBJ2-7; 7 bases map to TRBD2. V shed 2 bases and J 2 bases; nucleotides not matched to a gene: 12. The germline V gene encodes CDR1 MDHEN and CDR2 SYDVKM. The CDR3 is made up of 17 amino acids.